Listed below are T cell receptor beta chains from one sample, sequenced in a study of T-cell reconstitution after alpha-beta-depleted transplantation in children. One entry per CDR3 protein, called by TCRdb with MiXCR from the PCR reads. The repertoire holds hundreds of thousands of distinct CDR3 sequences, with roughly 16% as singletons. Specimen: PBMCs, mostly from graft donor cells, collected 360 days after TCRalphabeta/CD19-depleted stem cell transplant. These receptors were obtained from a male patient aged 2 to 10 who had a stem cell transplant for acute lymphoblastic leukemia, so the T cells may come from the graft donor. CDR3s leave out the opening cysteine and the closing phenylalanine or tryptophan. Fields, in order: clone size, V gene, J gene, CDR3 protein. Where a row states a size, it is once, few, many or the class of an expanded clone; other rows omit it.

size: few; V: TRBV11-1; J: TRBJ2-7; CDR3: ASSLRRSPTGSYEQY
size: few; V: TRBV29-1; J: TRBJ2-1; CDR3: SVGGLFYNEQF
size: few; V: TRBV20-1; J: TRBJ1-2; CDR3: SARDPGAYYGYT
size: .; V: TRBV20-1; J: TRBJ1-1; CDR3: SAREGGTNTEAF
size: many; V: TRBV12-3/TRBV12-4; J: TRBJ2-3; CDR3: ASSLDQRTDTQY
size: .; V: TRBV7-6; J: TRBJ2-1; CDR3: ASSLDSGETYNEQF
size: few; V: TRBV9; J: TRBJ1-1; CDR3: ASSGQGRDTEAF
size: few; V: TRBV12-3/TRBV12-4; J: TRBJ1-4; CDR3: ASSQTSGTVNEKLF
size: many; V: TRBV7-2; J: TRBJ1-1; CDR3: ASSLASWNTEAF
size: .; V: TRBV6-1; J: TRBJ2-1; CDR3: ASSLYPSGPYNEQF
size: once; V: TRBV6-1; J: TRBJ2-2; CDR3: ASSGRDTGELF
size: many; V: TRBV7-2; J: TRBJ2-5; CDR3: ASSLPGGTQY
size: many; V: TRBV13; J: TRBJ2-5; CDR3: ASSFSSGQETQY
size: .; V: TRBV12-3/TRBV12-4; J: TRBJ2-5; CDR3: ASSLLGTPSGTQY
size: few; V: TRBV29-1; J: TRBJ2-1; CDR3: SVLGLAEQF
size: few; V: TRBV20-1; J: TRBJ2-2; CDR3: SARSGTEGTGELF
size: .; V: TRBV7-8; J: TRBJ2-4; CDR3: ASSPRSSLDKNIQY
size: few; V: TRBV28; J: TRBJ1-5; CDR3: ASSSSTPGQGRLALNQPQH
size: .; V: TRBV21-1; J: TRBJ2-5; CDR3: ASSKAASGKTQY
size: .; V: TRBV5-1; J: TRBJ2-1; CDR3: ASSSGTSGSSSSYNEQF
size: .; V: TRBV12-3/TRBV12-4; J: TRBJ1-5; CDR3: ASSLTGLDQPQH
size: few; V: TRBV27; J: TRBJ2-6; CDR3: ASSPAPTRSSSGANVLT
size: few; V: TRBV12-3/TRBV12-4; J: TRBJ2-5; CDR3: ASPRQGPRTSTRTQY
size: few; V: TRBV28; J: TRBJ2-3; CDR3: ASTRDSKRPGRATDTQY
size: .; V: TRBV4-3; J: TRBJ2-1; CDR3: ASSQEASGYNEQF
size: .; V: TRBV4-3; J: TRBJ1-6; CDR3: ASSQDHPGAVSSPLH
size: many; V: TRBV12-3/TRBV12-4; J: TRBJ2-1; CDR3: ASRNSYSASSYNEQF
size: .; V: TRBV6-1; J: TRBJ1-3; CDR3: ASSEAVSGNTIY
size: few; V: TRBV15; J: TRBJ2-5; CDR3: ATSRALAGGEETQY
size: .; V: TRBV4-2; J: TRBJ2-7; CDR3: ASSPGSGRFHEQY
size: .; V: TRBV11-2; J: TRBJ2-3; CDR3: ASSVGSTSLDTQY
size: few; V: TRBV12-3/TRBV12-4; J: TRBJ2-7; CDR3: ASSPRDFLREQY